These 3 T cell receptor beta chains originate from one sample sequenced in a study of beta chain features in type 1 diabetes. Of the isolated RNA, all was reverse transcribed, and so the sequenced material was expressed TCRB transcripts. Clones were sequenced by immunoSEQ multiplex PCR, and TCRdb holds only the in-frame ones, with some missing. The data show approximately 300,000 clones, approximately 10% seen once. Source material: naive CD4+ T cells from blood. These receptors originate from a woman in her 30s in good health.

V is TRBV28 and J is TRBJ1-5, with TRBD1 as a possible D gene (5 bases). CDR3 size: 12 residues. Per germline, CDR1 MDHEN and CDR2 SYDVKM. Between the trimmed V and J ends, which lost 4 bases and 6 bases, there was a span of 7 bases. The CDR3 here is CASSSGPQPQHF. As DNA, the CDR3 is TGTGCCAGCAGTTCAGGGCCTCAGCCCCAGCATTTT.

This clone was observed a handful of times. The J gene is TRBJ2-1, the V gene TRBV13, with 7 bases fitting TRBD1. V lost 5 bases and J lost 4; bases outside the gene matches: 11. The CDR3 consists of 16 residues. CDR1 and CDR2 from the germline V gene are PRHDT and FYEKMQ (reference sequence). The CDR3 reads CASSPRTGITYNEQFF. The CDR3 coding sequence is TGTGCCAGCAGCCCGAGGACAGGCATTACATACAATGAGCAGTTCTTC.

This clone was detected only a few times. The gene calls are TRBV19 and TRBJ2-3; 8 nucleotides align to TRBD2. V trimming: 3 bases; J trimming: 4 bases; junction bases outside the gene matches: 6. CDR1 is LNHDA and CDR2 is SQIVND in the germline V gene (reference sequence). The CDR3 consists of 15 residues. The CDR3 DNA sequence: TGTGCCAGTAGTATGGGAGCGGGAGACGCAGATACGCAGTATTTT. This gives the protein CASSMGAGDADTQYF.